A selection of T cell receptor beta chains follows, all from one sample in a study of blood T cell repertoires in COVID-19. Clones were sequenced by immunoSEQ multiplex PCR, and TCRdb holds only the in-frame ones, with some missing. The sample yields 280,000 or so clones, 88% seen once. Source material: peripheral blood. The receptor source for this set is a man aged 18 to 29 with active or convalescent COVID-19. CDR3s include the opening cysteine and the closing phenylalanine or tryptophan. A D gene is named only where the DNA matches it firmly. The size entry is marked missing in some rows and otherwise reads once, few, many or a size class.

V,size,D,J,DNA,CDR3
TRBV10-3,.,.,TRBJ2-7,TGTGCCATCAGTTCGGACTTGACCTACGAGCAGTACTTC,CAISSDLTYEQYF
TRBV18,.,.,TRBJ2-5,TGTGCCAGCTCAATGGGGGGTGAGACCCAGTACTTC,CASSMGGETQYF
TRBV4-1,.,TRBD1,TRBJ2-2,TGCGCCAGCAGCCAGGGGACAGGGGTGACCGGGGAGCTGTTTTTT,CASSQGTGVTGELFF
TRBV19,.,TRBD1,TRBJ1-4,TGTGCCAGTAGCCCCCGGGACAGGGGGACTCCTAATGAAAAACTGTTTTTT,CASSPRDRGTPNEKLFF
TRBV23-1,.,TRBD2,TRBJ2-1,TGCGCCAGCACGAAGCCGCGACGGAAAGTTAGCGGGGGACCCTACAATGAGCAGTTCTTC,CASTKPRRKVSGGPYNEQFF
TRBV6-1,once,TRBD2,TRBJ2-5,TGTGCCAGCAGTGAGATGTGGGTCTTAGCGCGGGGGGGCCGTGAGACCCAGTACTTC,CASSEMWVLARGGRETQYF
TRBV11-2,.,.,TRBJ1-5,TGTGCCAGCAGCCCCAGTTCCAATCAGCCCCAGCATTTT,CASSPSSNQPQHF
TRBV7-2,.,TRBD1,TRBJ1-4,TGTGCCAGCAGCTTATTCGGGACAGGGGGCGAAAAACTGTTTTTT,CASSLFGTGGEKLFF
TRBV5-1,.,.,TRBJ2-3,TGCGCCAGCAGCTTGGGACAGATTACCACAGATACGCAGTATTTT,CASSLGQITTDTQYF
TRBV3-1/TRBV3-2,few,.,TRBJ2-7,TGTGCCAGCAGCCAAGATGCTGGGACACCACCCTACGAGCAGTACTTC,CASSQDAGTPPYEQYF
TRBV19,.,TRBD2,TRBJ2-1,TGTGCCAGTAGTCCGGGACTAGGGATCTATGAGCAGTTCTTC,CASSPGLGIYEQFF
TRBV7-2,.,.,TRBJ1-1,TGTGCCAGCAGCTCCCGAGGTTGGAAAGGAGGCACTGAAGCTTTCTTT,CASSSRGWKGGTEAFF
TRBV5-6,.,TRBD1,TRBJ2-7,TGTGCCAGCAGCTTGTGGGCAGGGGGCGTGCTGCAGTACTTC,CASSLWAGGVLQYF
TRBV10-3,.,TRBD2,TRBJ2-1,TGTGCCATCAGGGGGACTAGCGGGGGCTCCTACAATGAGCAGTTCTTC,CAIRGTSGGSYNEQFF